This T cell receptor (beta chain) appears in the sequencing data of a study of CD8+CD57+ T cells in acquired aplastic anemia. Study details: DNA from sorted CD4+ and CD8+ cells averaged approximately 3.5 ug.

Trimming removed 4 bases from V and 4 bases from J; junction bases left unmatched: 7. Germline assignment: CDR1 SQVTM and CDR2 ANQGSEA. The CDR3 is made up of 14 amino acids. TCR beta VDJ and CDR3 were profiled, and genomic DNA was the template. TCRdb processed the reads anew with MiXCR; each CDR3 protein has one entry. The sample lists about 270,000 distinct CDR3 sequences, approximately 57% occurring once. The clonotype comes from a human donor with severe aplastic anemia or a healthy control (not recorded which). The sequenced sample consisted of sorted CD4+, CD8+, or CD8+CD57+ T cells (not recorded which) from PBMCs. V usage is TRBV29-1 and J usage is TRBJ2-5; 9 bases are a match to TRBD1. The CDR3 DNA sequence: TGCAGCGTTGGTAACAGGGGGCGCACAGAGACCCAGTACTTC. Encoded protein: CSVGNRGRTETQYF.